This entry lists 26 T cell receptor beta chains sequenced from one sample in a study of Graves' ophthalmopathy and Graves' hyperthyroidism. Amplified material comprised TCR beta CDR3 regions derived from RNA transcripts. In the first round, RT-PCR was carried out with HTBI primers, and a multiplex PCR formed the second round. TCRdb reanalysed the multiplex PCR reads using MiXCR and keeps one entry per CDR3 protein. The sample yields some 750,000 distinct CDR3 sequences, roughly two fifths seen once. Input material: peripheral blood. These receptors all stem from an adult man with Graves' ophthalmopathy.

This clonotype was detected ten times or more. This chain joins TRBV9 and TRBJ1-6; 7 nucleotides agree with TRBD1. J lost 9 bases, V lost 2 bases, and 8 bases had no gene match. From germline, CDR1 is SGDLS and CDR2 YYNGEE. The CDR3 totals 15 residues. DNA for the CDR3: TGTGCCAGCAGCGTTTCAGACAGGGACCCTTCACCCCTCCACTTT. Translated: CASSVSDRDPSPLHF.

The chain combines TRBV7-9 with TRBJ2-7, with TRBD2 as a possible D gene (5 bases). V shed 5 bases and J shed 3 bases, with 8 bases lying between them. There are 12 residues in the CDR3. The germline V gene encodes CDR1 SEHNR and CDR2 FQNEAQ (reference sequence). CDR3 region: CASSADFYEQYF. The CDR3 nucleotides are TGTGCCAGCAGCGCGGACTTCTACGAGCAGTACTTC.

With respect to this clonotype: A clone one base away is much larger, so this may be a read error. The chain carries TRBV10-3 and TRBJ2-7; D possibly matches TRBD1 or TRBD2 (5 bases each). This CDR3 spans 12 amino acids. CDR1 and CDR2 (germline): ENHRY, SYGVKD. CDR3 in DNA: TGTGCCAGCAGTGCAGGGTGGGACGAGCGGTACTTC. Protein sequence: CASSAGWDERYF.

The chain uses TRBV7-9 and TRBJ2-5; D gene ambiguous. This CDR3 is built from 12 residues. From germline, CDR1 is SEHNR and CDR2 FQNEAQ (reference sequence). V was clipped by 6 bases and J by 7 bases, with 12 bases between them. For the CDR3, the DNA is TGTGCCAGCAGACGGACCGAAGGGACCCAGTACTTC. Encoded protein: CASRRTEGTQYF.

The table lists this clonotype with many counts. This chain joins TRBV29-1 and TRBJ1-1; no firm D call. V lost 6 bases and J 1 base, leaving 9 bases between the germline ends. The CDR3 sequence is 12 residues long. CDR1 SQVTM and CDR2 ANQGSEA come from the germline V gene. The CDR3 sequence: CSVHRWNTEAFF. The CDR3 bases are TGCAGCGTCCATCGTTGGAACACTGAAGCTTTCTTT.

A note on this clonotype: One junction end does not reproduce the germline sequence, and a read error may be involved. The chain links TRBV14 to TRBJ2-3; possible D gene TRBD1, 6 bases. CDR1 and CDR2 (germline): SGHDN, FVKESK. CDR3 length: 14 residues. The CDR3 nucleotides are TGTGCCAGCAGCCACGGACTGGCGACAGGTACGCAGTATTTT. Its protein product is CASSHGLATGTQYF.

The CDR3 here is CATSRGTAANYGYTF. The CDR3 DNA reads TGTGCCACCAGCAGAGGGACAGCTGCTAACTATGGCTACACCTTC. The rearrangement joins TRBV15 to TRBJ1-2; a possible D gene is TRBD1 (6 bases). Germline CDR1 reads LNHNV; CDR2 reads YYDKDF (reference sequence). V was shortened by 1 base and J by 0 bases, with 9 bases between the two germline ends. The CDR3 runs to 15 residues.

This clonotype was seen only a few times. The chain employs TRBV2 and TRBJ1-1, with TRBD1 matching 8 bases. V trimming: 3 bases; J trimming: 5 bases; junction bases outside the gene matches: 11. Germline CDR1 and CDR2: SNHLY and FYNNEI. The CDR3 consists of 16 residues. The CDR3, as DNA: TGTGCCAGCAGTGATAGGAGGGTCAGGGGGCGTACTGAAGCTTTCTTT. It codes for CASSDRRVRGRTEAFF. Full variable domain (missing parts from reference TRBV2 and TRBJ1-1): EPEVTQTPSHQVTQMGQEVILRCVPISNHLYFYWYRQILGQKVEFLVSFYNNEISEKSEIFDDQFSVERPDGSNFTLKIRSTKLEDSAMYFCASSDRRVRGRTEAFFGQGTRLTVV.

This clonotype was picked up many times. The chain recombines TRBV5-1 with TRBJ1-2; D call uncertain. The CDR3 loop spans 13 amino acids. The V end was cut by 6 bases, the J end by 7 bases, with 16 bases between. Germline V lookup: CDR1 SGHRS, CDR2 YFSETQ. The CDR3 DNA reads TGCGCCAGCACCCTGGGCTCCGGGAGTGGCTACACCTTC. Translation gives CASTLGSGSGYTF.

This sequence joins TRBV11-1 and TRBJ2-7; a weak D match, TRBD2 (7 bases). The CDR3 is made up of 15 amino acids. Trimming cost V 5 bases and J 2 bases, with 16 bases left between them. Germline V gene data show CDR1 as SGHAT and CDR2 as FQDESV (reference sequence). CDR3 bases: TGTGCCAGCAGCCGGGCGGGGGCTCTTGCCTACGAGCAGTACTTC. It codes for CASSRAGALAYEQYF.

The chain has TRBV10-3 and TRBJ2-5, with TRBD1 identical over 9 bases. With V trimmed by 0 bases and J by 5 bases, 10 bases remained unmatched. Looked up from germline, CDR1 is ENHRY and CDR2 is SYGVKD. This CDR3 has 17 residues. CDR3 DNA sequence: TGTGCCATCAGTGAGTCGACGGTGACAGGGGGTTCCGAGACCCAGTACTTC. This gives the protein CAISESTVTGGSETQYF.

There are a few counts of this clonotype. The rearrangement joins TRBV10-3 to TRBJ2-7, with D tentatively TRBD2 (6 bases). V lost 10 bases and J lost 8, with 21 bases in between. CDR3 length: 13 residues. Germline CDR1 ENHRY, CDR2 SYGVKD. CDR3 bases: TGTGCCAGCACCTTATCCCACCGGGGGAAGCAGTACTTC. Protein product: CASTLSHRGKQYF.

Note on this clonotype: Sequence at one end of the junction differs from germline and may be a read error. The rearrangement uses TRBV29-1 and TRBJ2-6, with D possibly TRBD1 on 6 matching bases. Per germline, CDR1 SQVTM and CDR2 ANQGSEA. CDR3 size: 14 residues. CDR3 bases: TGCAGCGTGGAAGGGGGCTCTGGGGCCAACGTCCTGACTTTC. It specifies CSVEGGSGANVLTF.

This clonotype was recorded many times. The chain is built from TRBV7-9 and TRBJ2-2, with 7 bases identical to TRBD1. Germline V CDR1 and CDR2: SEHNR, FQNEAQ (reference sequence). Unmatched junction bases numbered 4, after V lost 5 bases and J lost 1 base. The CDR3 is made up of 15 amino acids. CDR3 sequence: CASSLDRRNTGELFF. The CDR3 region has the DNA TGTGCCAGCAGCCTGGACAGGAGGAACACCGGGGAGCTGTTTTTT.

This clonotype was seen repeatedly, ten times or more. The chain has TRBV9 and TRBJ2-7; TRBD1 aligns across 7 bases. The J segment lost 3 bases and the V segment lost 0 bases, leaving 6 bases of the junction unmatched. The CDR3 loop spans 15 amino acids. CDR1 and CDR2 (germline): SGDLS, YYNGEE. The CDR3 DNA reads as TGTGCCAGCAGCGTAGAAAGGGACAGTAGCTACGAGCAGTACTTC. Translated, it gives CASSVERDSSYEQYF.

The CDR3: CASSLDLGLASYEQYF. The DNA of the CDR3 is TGTGCCAGCAGCTTAGATTTAGGACTAGCCTCCTACGAGCAGTACTTC. This chain uses TRBV11-2 with TRBJ2-7; TRBD2 matches at 8 bases. V gave up 0 bases and J gave up 0 bases; unmatched junction bases: 4. CDR3 length equals 16 residues. Germline CDR1 SGHAT, CDR2 FQNNGV.

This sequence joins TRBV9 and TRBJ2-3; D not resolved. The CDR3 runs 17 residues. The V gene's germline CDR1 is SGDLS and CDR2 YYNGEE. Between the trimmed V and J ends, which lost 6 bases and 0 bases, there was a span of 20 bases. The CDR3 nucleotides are TGTGCCAGCAACGGAGAGCCAGAAACCACTAGCACAGATACGCAGTATTTT. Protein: CASNGEPETTSTDTQYF.

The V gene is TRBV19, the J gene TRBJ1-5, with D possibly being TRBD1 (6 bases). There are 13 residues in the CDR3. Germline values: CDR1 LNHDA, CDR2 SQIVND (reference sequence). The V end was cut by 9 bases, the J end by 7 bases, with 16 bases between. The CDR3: CASSGQYRQPQHF. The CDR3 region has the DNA TGTGCCAGCAGCGGACAGTATCGCCAGCCCCAGCATTTT.

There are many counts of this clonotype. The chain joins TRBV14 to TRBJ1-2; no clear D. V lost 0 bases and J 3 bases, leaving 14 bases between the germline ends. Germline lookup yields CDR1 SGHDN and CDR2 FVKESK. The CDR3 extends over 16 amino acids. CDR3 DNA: TGTGCCAGCAGCCAAGATCTATCGGGCGGTGACTATGGCTACACCTTC. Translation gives CASSQDLSGGDYGYTF.

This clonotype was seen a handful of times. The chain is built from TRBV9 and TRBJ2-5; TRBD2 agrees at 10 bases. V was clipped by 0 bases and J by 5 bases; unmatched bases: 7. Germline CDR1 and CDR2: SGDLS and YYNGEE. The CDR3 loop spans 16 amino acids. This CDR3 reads CASSVDLAGEGETQYF. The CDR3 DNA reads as TGTGCCAGCAGCGTAGATCTAGCGGGGGAGGGGGAGACCCAGTACTTC.

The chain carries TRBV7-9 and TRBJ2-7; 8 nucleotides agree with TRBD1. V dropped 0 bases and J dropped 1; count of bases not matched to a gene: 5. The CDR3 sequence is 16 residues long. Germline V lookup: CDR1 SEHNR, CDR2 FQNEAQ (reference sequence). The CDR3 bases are TGTGCCAGCAGCTTAGCGGACAGGGCGGTATCCTACGAGCAGTACTTC. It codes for CASSLADRAVSYEQYF.

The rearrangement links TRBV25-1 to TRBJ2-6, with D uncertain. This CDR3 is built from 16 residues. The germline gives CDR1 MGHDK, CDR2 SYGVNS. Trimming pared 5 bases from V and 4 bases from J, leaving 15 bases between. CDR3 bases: TGTGCCAGCAGTTCATCCGGGTACCGGGGGGCCAACGTCCTGACTTTC. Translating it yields CASSSSGYRGANVLTF.

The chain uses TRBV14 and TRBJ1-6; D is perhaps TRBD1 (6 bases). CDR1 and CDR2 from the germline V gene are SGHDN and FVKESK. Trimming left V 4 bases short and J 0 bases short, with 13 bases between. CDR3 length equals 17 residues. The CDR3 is CASSPIGGSSYNSPLHF. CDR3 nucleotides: TGTGCCAGCAGCCCAATCGGGGGCAGCTCCTATAATTCACCCCTCCACTTT.

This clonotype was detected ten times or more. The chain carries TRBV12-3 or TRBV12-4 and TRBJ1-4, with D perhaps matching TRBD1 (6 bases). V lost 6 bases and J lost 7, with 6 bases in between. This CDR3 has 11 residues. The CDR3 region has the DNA TGTGCCAGCAGGGGGGCTGAAAAACTGTTTTTT. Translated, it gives CASRGAEKLFF.

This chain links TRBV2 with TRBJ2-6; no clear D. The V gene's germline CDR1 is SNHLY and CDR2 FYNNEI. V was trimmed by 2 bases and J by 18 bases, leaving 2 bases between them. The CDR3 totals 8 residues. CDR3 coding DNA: TGTGCCAGCAGTGAACGGACTTTC. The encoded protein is CASSERTF.

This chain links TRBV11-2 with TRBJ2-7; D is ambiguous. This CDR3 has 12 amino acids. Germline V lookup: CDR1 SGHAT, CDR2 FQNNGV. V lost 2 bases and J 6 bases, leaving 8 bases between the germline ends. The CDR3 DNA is TGTGCCAGCAGCTTATTCGGAGTCGAGCAGTACTTC. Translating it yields CASSLFGVEQYF.